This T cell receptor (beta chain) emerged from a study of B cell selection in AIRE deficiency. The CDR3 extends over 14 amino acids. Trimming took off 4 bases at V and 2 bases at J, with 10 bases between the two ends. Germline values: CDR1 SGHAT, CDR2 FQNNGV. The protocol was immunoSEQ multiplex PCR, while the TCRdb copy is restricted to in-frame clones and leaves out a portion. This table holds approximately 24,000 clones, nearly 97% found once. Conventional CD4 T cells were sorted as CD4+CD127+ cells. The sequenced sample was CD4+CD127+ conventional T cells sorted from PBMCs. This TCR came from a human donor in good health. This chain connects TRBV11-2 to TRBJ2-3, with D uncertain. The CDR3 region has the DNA TGTGCCAGCAGCTCCGAAGGGCTCACAGATACGCAGTATTTT. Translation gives CASSSEGLTDTQYF.